These T cell receptor beta chains were read from a single sample in a study of shared clonotypes between healthy human individuals. Libraries were prepared by immunoSEQ multiplex PCR; TCRdb keeps only in-frame clonotypes and omits some of them. Seen here are about 1.1 million clones, around 77% observed once, and the top ten hold roughly 0.9%. Sequencing was carried out using memory CD4+ T cells from PBMCs. The receptors originated from a man aged 18 to 29 in good health. Some clones in this sample may be carry-over from other donors' samples. CDR3s leave out the opening cysteine and the closing phenylalanine or tryptophan. Rows may omit the clone size; those that give it use once, few, many or a size class.

-	TRBV18	TRBJ2-7	ASSPRTSGGYYEQY
few	TRBV28	TRBJ2-3	ASRRGATDTQY
-	TRBV2	TRBJ1-4	ASSQDRDNEKLF
-	TRBV4-3	TRBJ2-2	ASSQQANREGSTGELF
-	TRBV27	TRBJ2-7	ASSFLRDSGPYEQY
-	TRBV7-3	TRBJ1-5	ASSRTIEGTNQPQH
-	TRBV21-1	TRBJ2-7	ATSPPYEQY
-	TRBV27	TRBJ2-1	ASRLQSVAGVHEQF
-	TRBV5-1	TRBJ1-1	ASSLKRSNTEAF
-	TRBV29-1	TRBJ2-1	SVEDPGQGTSNEQF
-	TRBV2	TRBJ2-5	ASSNRDRQETQY
-	TRBV6-6	TRBJ1-6	ASSYSQGENSPLH
-	TRBV4-1	TRBJ2-2	ASSQDVTGVAGELF
-	TRBV7-9	TRBJ1-2	ASSLEAILGTGNYGYT
-	TRBV14	TRBJ2-3	ASSQDIEASTDTQY
-	TRBV14	TRBJ1-4	ASSQGPWTDEKLF
few	TRBV6-6	TRBJ1-2	ASSYGQGGFGYT
-	TRBV9	TRBJ1-2	ASSVGTGDYGYT
-	TRBV28	TRBJ2-7	ASNSLGERRAEQY
-	TRBV7-8	TRBJ2-7	ASSLDRYSVGEQY
-	TRBV7-2	TRBJ1-5	ASSLTDRGGQPQH
-	TRBV2	TRBJ2-1	ASTRLGADNEQF
many	TRBV10-1	TRBJ1-1	ATAGWTEAF
-	TRBV5-1	TRBJ2-3	ASSFGTSGVRDTQY
-	TRBV28	TRBJ2-7	ASSAKLYEQY
few	TRBV7-9	TRBJ2-5	ASSLGTVRDSEETQY
-	TRBV10-2	TRBJ2-1	ASSARSEQF
-	TRBV1	TRBJ1-1	TSSQVQGENTEAF
-	TRBV6-5	TRBJ2-7	ASRLNRGLSYEQY
once	TRBV14	TRBJ2-3	ASSPDRSGTDTQY
-	TRBV7-2	TRBJ1-1	ASSLRQGIEAF
-	TRBV5-1	TRBJ2-2	ASSPTSGNTGELF
many	TRBV5-1	TRBJ1-4	ASSVSTGGKEKLF
-	TRBV5-1	TRBJ2-2	ASSWGTVNTGELF
few	TRBV12-5	TRBJ2-3	ASGLVKVRSGDTQY
-	TRBV6-1	TRBJ1-1	ASNDRDRGKAF
-	TRBV6-1	TRBJ1-5	ASSEVGGLQPQH
-	TRBV2	TRBJ2-1	ASSGVSGQYNEQF
many	TRBV18	TRBJ2-3	ASSPPEGDTQY
-	TRBV2	TRBJ2-3	ASRRQGVSTDTQY
few	TRBV28	TRBJ2-2	ASSQGATGELF
many	TRBV2	TRBJ1-1	ASSDEVDTEAF
-	TRBV7-3	TRBJ2-3	ASSLTGLDTDTQY
-	TRBV11-3	TRBJ2-3	ASSLDGSTDTQY
-	TRBV10-3	TRBJ1-1	AISSGRAAF
many	TRBV28	TRBJ1-5	ASRKTPTGGWGQPQH
once	TRBV28	TRBJ1-3	ASSLGGAESLSGNTIY